These 14 T cell receptor beta chains were sequenced from one sample in a study of cytomegalovirus exposure and HLA in healthy donors. Vbeta (60) and Jbeta (13) primers were used in the PCR. Sequencing used immunoSEQ multiplex PCR; TCRdb keeps in-frame clones, though not all of them. The data show about 120,000 clones, roughly 17% seen once. The specimen was PBMCs. The receptor source for this set is a female donor in good health and CMV-seropositive.

The chain combines TRBV28 with TRBJ1-5; 8 bases map to TRBD1. There are 15 residues in the CDR3. V trimming: 6 bases; J trimming: 4 bases; junction bases outside the gene matches: 8. The V gene's germline CDR1 is MDHEN and CDR2 SYDVKM. The CDR3 DNA follows: TGTGCCAGCAGGCTTGACAGGGGCGGGAATCAGCCCCAGCATTTT. It encodes CASRLDRGGNQPQHF.

This clone has more than one count but fewer than ten. The chain combines TRBV4-2 with TRBJ2-7; 10 bases agree with TRBD2. CDR1 is LGHNA, CDR2 YNFKEQ, per germline. This CDR3 has 15 amino acids. V shed 4 bases and J 0 bases; nucleotides not matched to a gene: 3. CDR3 protein: CASSLGLANSYEQYF. Written as DNA, the CDR3 is TGTGCCAGCAGCCTGGGACTAGCGAACTCCTACGAGCAGTACTTC.

This clone was seen only a few times. The rearrangement uses TRBV18 and TRBJ1-1, with 7 positions matching TRBD1. CDR3 length equals 15 residues. V was pared by 4 bases and J by 4 bases, with 9 bases of the junction left unmatched. Germline V CDR1 and CDR2: KGHSH, LQKENI. The CDR3 coding sequence is TGTGCCAGCTCACAAAAACGACAGGGTAGCACTGAAGCTTTCTTT. As protein: CASSQKRQGSTEAFF.

The chain recombines TRBV28 with TRBJ1-2; D ambiguous. In germline, CDR1 is MDHEN, CDR2 SYDVKM. The CDR3 has 12 amino acids. V lost 4 bases to trimming and J lost 4 bases, with 7 bases between them. The CDR3 region is CASSSNSYGYTF. CDR3 nucleotides: TGTGCCAGCAGTTCGAACAGCTATGGCTACACCTTC.

This clone was seen a handful of times. The chain recombines TRBV27 with TRBJ2-7; 7 bases match TRBD1. This CDR3 has 15 amino acids. V shed 10 bases, J shed 5 bases, and the junction held 17 bases outside the gene matches. Germline loops: CDR1 MNHEY, CDR2 SMNVEV (reference sequence). The CDR3 nucleotides are TGTGCCACGAATCGTAGGGGGCGTCCCTACGACGAGCAGTACTTC. Translated: CATNRRGRPYDEQYF.

This clone was counted a few times. The genes are TRBV7-2 and TRBJ2-5; 10 bases are a match to TRBD1. Germline CDR1 SGHTA, CDR2 FQGNSA. The CDR3 is made up of 15 amino acids. The junction had 3 bases not matched to a gene; V was cut back by 3 bases and J by 2 bases. In DNA form, the CDR3 reads TGTGCCAGCAGCTTGGGACAGGGGAGGCAAGAGACCCAGTACTTC. Its translation is CASSLGQGRQETQYF.

V is TRBV7-9 and J is TRBJ2-5; D is ambiguous. The CDR3 spans 17 residues. Germline CDR1 and CDR2: SEHNR and FQNEAQ (reference sequence). V lost 3 bases and J 1 base, leaving 18 bases between the germline ends. The CDR3 coding sequence is TGTGCCAGCAGCTTCCCCTCCGGGTGGGTTGGCCAAGAGACCCAGTACTTC. Protein: CASSFPSGWVGQETQYF.

This clone showed up just a few times. The rearrangement uses TRBV5-1 and TRBJ1-2; 8 bases are a match to TRBD1. The CDR3 runs 15 residues. Trimming at V came to 6 bases and at J to 6 bases, leaving 13 bases not matched to a gene. From germline, CDR1 is SGHRS and CDR2 YFSETQ. The CDR3 DNA sequence: TGCGCCAGCACCCAAAGGACAGGGAGACTGGATGGCTACACCTTC. It encodes CASTQRTGRLDGYTF.

Notes on this clone: Other DNA sequences in the sample encode the same CDR3. The chain is built from TRBV5-1 and TRBJ2-1; 11 bases agree with TRBD2. CDR3 length: 15 amino acids. The ends lost 0 bases at V and 4 bases at J; junction bases unmatched: 0. Looked up from germline, CDR1 is SGHRS and CDR2 is YFSETQ. This chain's CDR3 is CASSLVAGGYNEQFF. The DNA of the CDR3 is TGCGCCAGCAGCTTGGTAGCGGGGGGGTACAATGAGCAGTTCTTC. Looking up the rest from reference TRBV5-1 and TRBJ2-1 gives the full variable domain: KAGVTQTPRYLIKTRGQQVTLSCSPISGHRSVSWYQQTPGQGLQFLFEYFSETQRNKGNFPGRFSGRQFSNSRSEMNVSTLELGDSALYLCASSLVAGGYNEQFFGPGTRLTVL.

The chain has TRBV7-9 and TRBJ2-7; weak D call: TRBD1 (6 bases). Trimming took off 5 bases at V and 1 base at J, with 9 bases between the two ends. CDR1 and CDR2 (germline): SEHNR, FQNEAQ (reference sequence). This CDR3 region has 13 residues. CDR3 DNA: TGTGCCAGCAGCCACAGGGCGTCCTACGAGCAGTACTTC. It specifies CASSHRASYEQYF.

This clone was observed a few times. This CDR3 is CASSLGDIQYF. The CDR3 coding sequence is TGTGCCAGCAGCTTGGGCGACATTCAGTACTTC. V is TRBV5-6 and J is TRBJ2-4; no reliable D call. The V and J ends lost 0 bases and 8 bases respectively, with 3 bases between them. Germline-derived CDR1 and CDR2 are SGHDT and YYEEEE. The CDR3 spans 11 residues.

This clone occurred a few times. The CDR3 here is CASSAPGLAEYNEQFF. CDR3 in DNA: TGTGCCAGCAGTGCCCCGGGACTAGCGGAATACAATGAGCAGTTCTTC. This chain uses TRBV25-1 with TRBJ2-1; 11 bases map to TRBD2. This CDR3 has 16 residues. Germline lookup yields CDR1 MGHDK and CDR2 SYGVNS. The trim removed 4 bases at V and 4 bases at J, leaving 6 bases unmatched.

The chain carries TRBV4-3 and TRBJ2-6; 8 nucleotides align to TRBD2. Germline CDR1 is LGHNA and CDR2 is YSLEER. This CDR3 region has 17 residues. V lost 1 base to trimming and J lost 0 bases; unmatched junction nucleotides: 2. This chain's CDR3 is CASSQVAGPSGANVLTF. DNA for the CDR3: TGCGCCAGCAGCCAAGTAGCGGGACCCTCTGGGGCCAACGTCCTGACTTTC.

The rearrangement uses TRBV7-9 and TRBJ1-1; 8 nucleotides align to TRBD1. Looked up from germline, CDR1 is SEHNR and CDR2 is FQNEAQ (reference sequence). This CDR3 has 16 residues. V dropped 5 bases and J dropped 0; count of bases not matched to a gene: 8. The CDR3, as DNA: TGTGCCAGCAGCCGCAGACAGGGGCTCATGAACACTGAAGCTTTCTTT. The encoded protein is CASSRRQGLMNTEAFF.